The entry that follows covers one T cell receptor beta chain sequence. Its target is not known. The same CDR3 is also encoded by other DNA sequences in this sample. This sample stems from a study of cytomegalovirus exposure and HLA in healthy donors. Study-level results: An analysis that came later showed most CMV-associated TCR beta chains appearing HLA-restricted. There were some public TCRs occurring in many donors, but most TCR sequences were rare. Specificity for CMV antigens was confirmed in vitro for three of the CMV-associated chains. A later analysis linked a missense variant in DCLRE1C to the trimming of TCR beta V and J genes.

CDR1 and CDR2 (germline): GTSNPN, SVGIG (reference sequence). CDR3 length: 13 amino acids. V shed 3 bases and J 3 bases; nucleotides not matched to a gene: 2. A multiplex PCR was run with 60 Vbeta primers and 13 Jbeta primers. Some clones are missing from TCRdb's copy, which holds only in-frame ones; the method was immunoSEQ multiplex PCR. Of some 110,000 clones in the sample, approximately 58% were seen once. This chain joins TRBV30 and TRBJ1-1, with 9 bases fitting TRBD1. The source is a woman in her 30s in good health and CMV-seronegative. Material: PBMCs. In DNA form, the CDR3 reads TGTGCCTGGAGGTACAGGGGGCACACTGAAGCTTTCTTT. Encoded protein: CAWRYRGHTEAFF.